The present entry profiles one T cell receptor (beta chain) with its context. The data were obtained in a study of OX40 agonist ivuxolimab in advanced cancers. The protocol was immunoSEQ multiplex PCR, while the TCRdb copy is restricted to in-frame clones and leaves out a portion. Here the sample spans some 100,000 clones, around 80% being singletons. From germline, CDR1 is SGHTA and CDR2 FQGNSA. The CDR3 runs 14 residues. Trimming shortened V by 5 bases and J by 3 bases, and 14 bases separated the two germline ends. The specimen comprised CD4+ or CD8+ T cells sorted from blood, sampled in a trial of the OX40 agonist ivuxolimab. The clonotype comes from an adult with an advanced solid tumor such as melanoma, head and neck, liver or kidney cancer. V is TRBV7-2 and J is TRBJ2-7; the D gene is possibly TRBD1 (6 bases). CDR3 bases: TGTGCCAGCAGCCTCCAGGGGCTGGTCTACGAGCAGTACGTC. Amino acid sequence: CASSLQGLVYEQYV.